This T cell receptor (beta chain) was recovered during a study of vaccination and CD4 T cells after COVID-19. On the study more broadly: Six men and four women formed the convalescents, two being Hispanic. Median time from second vaccine dose to sampling was 72 days (14 to 241). Notes on the study in general: The authors studied relatively few convalescent patients and analyzed no early post-infection timepoints.

V gave up 4 bases and J gave up 3 bases; unmatched junction bases: 7. The CDR3 has 18 amino acids. The germline V gene has CDR1 MNHEY and CDR2 SVGAGI. Treatment in this sample: approximately 9-day PBMC culture with coronavirus spike peptide pools or control peptides (ViraFEST assay). Negative selection purified CD4+ T cells after about 11 days of culture. Cultured CD4+ T cells had their DNA profiled by the Oncomine TCR Beta short-read assay. TCRdb itself ran the PCR reads through MiXCR, one entry per CDR3 protein. The sample carries about 20,000 distinct CDR3 sequences, around 80% recorded once. To note about this clonotype: The antigen remains undetermined.

The chain links TRBV6-5 to TRBJ2-4; TRBD2 agrees at 15 bases. This sample comprised CD4+ T cells from blood, cultured in vitro, obtained after SARS-CoV-2 vaccination. This receptor was obtained from a human donor who received a COVID-19 vaccine. CDR3 sequence reads: CASSSRTSGGAVKNIQYF. The CDR3 DNA follows: TGTGCCAGCAGTTCAAGGACTAGCGGGGGGGCAGTCAAAAACATTCAGTACTTC.